This is a list of T cell receptor beta chains from one sample in a study of T cells in Graves' hyperthyroidism and ophthalmopathy. In TCRdb, the multiplex PCR reads were re-called with MiXCR into one record per CDR3 protein. The sample includes roughly 510,000 distinct CDR3 sequences, 46% of them seen just once. Sequenced material: peripheral blood or thyroid tissue (not recorded which). Source of these receptors: an adult woman with Graves' disease, either hyperthyroidism or ophthalmopathy (not recorded which). Both conserved end residues are part of each CDR3. Each record gives: J gene, clone size, V gene, D gene, CDR3 protein, CDR3 DNA. A D gene is named only where the DNA matches it firmly. Clone size is shown for a subset of rows, as once, few, many or a class of expanded clone.

>TRBJ2-5|many|TRBV29-1|-
CSVEGGRGETQYF
TGCAGCGTTGAAGGGGGCAGGGGTGAGACCCAGTACTTC
>TRBJ1-5|-|TRBV15|TRBD1
CATEAGRGRQPQHF
TGTGCCACAGAGGCGGGCAGGGGGCGTCAGCCCCAGCATTTT
>TRBJ2-5|-|TRBV7-6|-
CASSLADGGHQQETQYF
TGTGCCAGCAGCTTAGCGGACGGGGGACACCAACAAGAGACCCAGTACTTC
>TRBJ2-5|-|TRBV7-8|TRBD1
CASSHDRAGTQYF
TGTGCCAGCAGCCACGACAGGGCGGGGACCCAGTACTTC
>TRBJ1-2|-|TRBV5-5|-
CASSFGYTF
TGTGCCAGCAGCTTTGGCTACACCTTC
>TRBJ2-6|many|TRBV7-2|-
CASSTGAGANVLTF
TGTGCCAGCAGTACGGGAGCTGGGGCCAACGTCCTGACTTTC
>TRBJ1-2|-|TRBV7-9|-
CASSTHRDGYGYTF
TGTGCCAGCAGCACCCACAGGGATGGCTATGGCTACACCTTC
>TRBJ2-5|once|TRBV9|-
CASSYASEETQYF
TGTGCCAGCAGTTACGCTAGTGAAGAGACCCAGTACTTC
>TRBJ2-5|-|TRBV29-1|-
CSVALETQYF
TGCAGCGTTGCTCTAGAGACCCAGTACTTC
>TRBJ1-5|-|TRBV7-8|-
CASSSPGGGNQPQHF
TGTGCCAGCAGCTCTCCCGGAGGGGGCAATCAGCCCCAGCATTTT
>TRBJ2-7|-|TRBV7-9|-
CASSRPRPGQVAGDFYEQYF
TGTGCCAGCAGCCGTCCCCGTCCGGGACAGGTAGCGGGAGACTTCTACGAGCAGTACTTC
>TRBJ2-1|-|TRBV15|TRBD1
CATSRATGVNEQFF
TGTGCCACCAGCAGAGCCACAGGGGTTAATGAGCAGTTCTTC
>TRBJ2-5|-|TRBV11-2|-
CASSRGPQRDQYF
TGTGCCAGCAGCCGGGGACCCCAAAGAGACCAGTACTTC
>TRBJ2-2|-|TRBV10-3|-
CASKKSASNTGELFF
TGTGCCAGCAAGAAAAGCGCATCGAACACCGGGGAGCTGTTTTTT
>TRBJ2-6|few|TRBV6-5|-
CAIAPWGSGANVLTF
TGTGCCATTGCCCCCTGGGGCTCTGGGGCCAACGTCCTGACTTTC
>TRBJ1-1|-|TRBV11-1|TRBD1
CASSSWDRQTNTEAFF
TGTGCCAGCAGTTCGTGGGACAGGCAAACGAACACTGAAGCTTTCTTT
>TRBJ2-2|-|TRBV19|-
CASSGTEPNTGELFF
TGTGCCAGTAGTGGGACCGAGCCGAACACCGGGGAGCTGTTTTTT
>TRBJ1-1|-|TRBV10-2|-
CASSDGEGWDTEAFF
TGCGCCAGCAGTGATGGTGAAGGCTGGGACACTGAAGCTTTCTTT
>TRBJ2-5|many|TRBV20-1|-
CSAIPRVFQETQYF
TGCAGTGCTATTCCCCGTGTGTTCCAAGAGACCCAGTACTTC
>TRBJ2-7|-|TRBV9|TRBD1
CASSLVRDRNYEQCF
TGTGCCAGCAGCTTGGTCCGGGACAGGAACTACGAGCAGTGCTTC
>TRBJ2-2|many|TRBV25-1|TRBD1
CASNGRQGPSTGELFF
TGTGCCAGCAATGGACGACAGGGGCCGTCCACCGGGGAGCTGTTTTTT
>TRBJ1-1|-|TRBV10-2|-
CASSYGLDGDTEAFF
TGCGCCAGCAGTTACGGACTGGACGGGGACACTGAAGCTTTCTTT
>TRBJ1-5|-|TRBV2|-
CASSDRDQEAHF
TGTGCCAGCAGCGACCGGGACCAAGAAGCGCATTTT
>TRBJ2-7|many|TRBV7-8|TRBD2
CASSFGLAGVGEQYF
TGTGCCAGCAGCTTTGGGCTAGCGGGAGTAGGCGAGCAGTACTTC
>TRBJ2-5|many|TRBV7-2|-
CASSFVGSGTQYF
TGTGCCAGCAGCTTTGTAGGGTCCGGGACCCAGTACTTC
>TRBJ1-2|many|TRBV29-1|-
CSVESWVNGYTF
TGCAGCGTTGAAAGTTGGGTAAATGGCTACACCTTC
>TRBJ1-2|once|TRBV20-1|TRBD1
CSARDSRTGKSSYTF
TGCAGTGCTAGAGATTCCAGGACAGGGAAAAGTAGCTACACCTTC
>TRBJ1-1|-|TRBV5-1|-
CASSLVSGAGAFF
TGCGCCAGCAGCTTGGTAAGTGGTGCGGGAGCTTTCTTT
>TRBJ1-5|-|TRBV7-9|-
CASSLVNSVSNQPQHF
TGTGCCAGCAGCTTGGTAAATTCGGTTAGCAATCAGCCCCAGCATTTT
>TRBJ1-4|few|TRBV20-1|TRBD1
CSAREAGGGVEKLFF
TGCAGTGCTAGAGAGGCAGGGGGTGGCGTAGAAAAACTGTTTTTT
>TRBJ2-7|-|TRBV20-1|TRBD2
CSARVWREGPLGEQYF
TGCAGTGCTAGAGTTTGGCGGGAGGGTCCCCTGGGTGAGCAGTACTTC
>TRBJ1-5|many|TRBV19|-
CASSMGGGHQPQHF
TGTGCCAGTAGTATGGGGGGCGGCCACCAGCCCCAGCATTTT
>TRBJ1-2|many|TRBV5-4|-
CASSSLQTDYGYTF
TGTGCCAGCAGCTCCCTACAGACAGACTATGGCTACACCTTC
>TRBJ1-5|many|TRBV12-3/TRBV12-4|TRBD1
CASSFAGGQQPQHF
TGTGCCAGCAGTTTCGCAGGGGGTCAGCAGCCCCAGCATTTT
>TRBJ2-2|-|TRBV7-3|-
CASSRLGPGELFF
TGTGCCAGCAGCCGCCTTGGTCCTGGGGAGCTGTTTTTT